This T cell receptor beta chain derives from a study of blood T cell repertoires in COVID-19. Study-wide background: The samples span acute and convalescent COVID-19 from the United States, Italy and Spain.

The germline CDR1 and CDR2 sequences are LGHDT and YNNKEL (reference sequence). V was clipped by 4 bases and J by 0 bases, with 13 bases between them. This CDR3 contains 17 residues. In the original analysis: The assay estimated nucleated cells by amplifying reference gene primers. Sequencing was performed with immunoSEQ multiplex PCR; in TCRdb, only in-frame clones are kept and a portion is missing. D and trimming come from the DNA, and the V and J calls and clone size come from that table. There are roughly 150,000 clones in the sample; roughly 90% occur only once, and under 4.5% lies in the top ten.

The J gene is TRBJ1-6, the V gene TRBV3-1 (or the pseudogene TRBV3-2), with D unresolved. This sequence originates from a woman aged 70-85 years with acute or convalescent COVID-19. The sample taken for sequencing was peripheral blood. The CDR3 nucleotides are TGTGCCAGCAGCCCCCCGGGGTTCGGCTCCTATAATTCACCCCTCCACTTT. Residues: CASSPPGFGSYNSPLHF.